The count of the clone carrying this T cell receptor (beta chain) is one. As yet, its antigen is unknown. This clone may be a read error of a much larger clone one base away. A UMI-containing oligonucleotide was joined by 3' ligation to the TCR cDNA template. Whole blood, roughly 2.4 ml, came from adult healthy volunteers. Unsorted total RNA, roughly 1 to 1,100 ng, was DNase treated before reverse transcription. This record comes from a study of naive and memory T cell subsets. Notes on the study in general: TCR transcript changes with activation or differentiation may affect this RNA method.

Four PCR rounds used nested alpha and beta constant region primers plus the SP2 primer. Blood and skin TCR RNA was reverse transcribed with alpha and beta constant primers. Via MiXCR, TCRdb re-called the 5' RACE reads, giving one row per CDR3 protein. The sample carries around 56,000 distinct CDR3 sequences, 7.6% recorded once. The CDR3 totals 15 residues. Looked up from germline, CDR1 is MNHEY and CDR2 is SVGEGT. The J gene is TRBJ1-5, the V gene TRBV6-2 or TRBV6-3; a weak D match, TRBD1 (6 bases). This receptor was obtained from a female donor in good health. This CDR3 reads CASSYGTTSNQPQRF. The CDR3 DNA is TGTGCCAGCAGTTACGGGACAACAAGTAATCAGCCCCAGCGTTTT.